Each of the 26 T cell receptor beta chains below was sequenced from the same sample in a study of CD8+CD57+ T cells in acquired aplastic anemia. Researchers used genomic DNA as the template to profile TCR beta VDJ and CDR3. TCRdb called the reads again in MiXCR, with one record for every CDR3 protein. The sample shows 150,000 to 200,000 distinct CDR3 sequences, nearly 65% of them seen only once. CD8+CD57+ cell expansion had been shown by flow cytometry in patients chosen for sequencing. Source material: sorted CD4+, CD8+, or CD8+CD57+ T cells (not recorded which) from PBMCs. The receptors originated from a human donor with aplastic anemia.

The chain has TRBV11-2 and TRBJ2-3; tentative D call: TRBD2 (5 bases). V was pared by 8 bases and J by 7 bases, with 19 bases between. The length of the CDR3 is 14 residues. Per the germline V gene, CDR1 is SGHAT and CDR2 is FQNNGV. This CDR3 reads CASCLRTQRHTQYF. Written as DNA, the CDR3 is TGTGCCAGCTGCCTTCGGACTCAGAGACATACGCAGTATTTT.

This clonotype appeared a single time. This sequence joins TRBV24-1 and TRBJ2-7; D may be TRBD1 or TRBD2 (5 bases each). CDR3 size: 14 residues. Germline V CDR1 and CDR2: KGHDR, SFDVKD. V was clipped by 3 bases and J by 4 bases, with 12 bases between them. CDR3 DNA: TGTGCCACCAGTGATCCCCGAGGGGAGTACGAGCAGTACTTC. It codes for CATSDPRGEYEQYF.

The chain carries TRBV5-4 and TRBJ2-7, with D possibly being TRBD1 (5 bases). CDR3 length equals 13 residues. The V gene lost 5 bases and the J gene lost 7 bases, with 16 bases spanning the gap. Germline V lookup: CDR1 SGHNT, CDR2 YYREEE (reference sequence). The CDR3 sequence is CASSNKQVGEQYF. CDR3 DNA: TGTGCCAGCAGTAATAAACAGGTGGGAGAGCAGTACTTC.

The genes are TRBV12-3 or TRBV12-4 and TRBJ2-3; 7 bases match TRBD1. The CDR3 spans 15 residues. The junction had 4 bases not matched to a gene; V was cut back by 3 bases and J by 1 base. CDR3: CASSFRQGGTDTQYF. DNA of the CDR3: TGTGCCAGCAGTTTCAGACAGGGAGGCACAGATACGCAGTATTTT.

V gene TRBV4-2 combines with J gene TRBJ2-3, with D hard to call. Trimming shortened V by 0 bases and J by 3 bases, and 4 bases separated the two germline ends. This CDR3 has 13 residues. Looked up from germline, CDR1 is LGHNA and CDR2 is YNFKEQ. CDR3 residues: CASSQEWTDTQYF. CDR3 DNA: TGTGCCAGCAGCCAAGAATGGACAGATACGCAGTATTTT.

This sequence joins TRBV10-3 and TRBJ1-5, with 8 bases identical to TRBD1. The CDR3 extends over 15 amino acids. J was trimmed by 5 bases and V by 4 bases; bases with no gene match: 7. CDR1 and CDR2 from the germline V gene are ENHRY and SYGVKD. The DNA of the CDR3 is TGTGCCATCAGTGCCGGTGGACAGGGCCATCAGCCCCAGCATTTT. Amino acid sequence: CAISAGGQGHQPQHF.

This clonotype was observed a few times. V gene TRBV7-2 combines with J gene TRBJ2-7; no clear D. The V gene's germline CDR1 is SGHTA and CDR2 FQGNSA. Trimming removed 5 bases at V and 0 bases at J, with 11 bases between. The CDR3 loop spans 14 amino acids. The DNA of the CDR3 is TGTGCCAGCAGCCCAGACCCTAGCTCCTACGAGCAGTACTTC. This translates into CASSPDPSSYEQYF.

This sequence joins TRBV25-1 and TRBJ2-2, with no clear D. The germline V gene encodes CDR1 MGHDK and CDR2 SYGVNS. V was trimmed by 3 bases and J by 5 bases, leaving 7 bases between them. The CDR3 contains 13 residues. CDR3 sequence: CASSDIRTGELFF. The CDR3 DNA reads TGTGCCAGCAGTGATATCAGGACCGGGGAGCTGTTTTTT.

This clonotype was recorded only once. The chain recombines TRBV9 with TRBJ1-6, with TRBD1 as a possible D gene (6 bases). Germline V lookup: CDR1 SGDLS, CDR2 YYNGEE. Trimming removed 2 bases at V and 5 bases at J, with 11 bases between. This CDR3 has 15 amino acids. The CDR3, as DNA: TGTGCCAGCAGCGTCACGGGACAACATAATTCACCCCTCCACTTT. Translated, it gives CASSVTGQHNSPLHF.

The chain couples TRBV27 to TRBJ1-1; 7 bases are shared with TRBD1. The CDR3 runs 15 residues. Trimming cost V 0 bases and J 2 bases; bases outside gene matches: 3. Germline V gives CDR1 MNHEY, CDR2 SMNVEV (reference sequence). Here the CDR3 DNA reads TGTGCCAGCAGTTTATCCAGACAGGGTAACACTGAAGCTTTCTTT. Protein product: CASSLSRQGNTEAFF.

This chain links TRBV10-2 with TRBJ1-5, with 7 bases identical to TRBD1. Germline V lookup: CDR1 WSHSY, CDR2 SAAADI. The CDR3 has 15 residues. V dropped 6 bases and J dropped 4; count of bases not matched to a gene: 9. The CDR3 nucleotides are TGCGCCAGCAGCGACCTCCGGGACAGAAATCAGCCCCAGCATTTT. It is translated as CASSDLRDRNQPQHF.

This clonotype showed up many times. The gene calls are TRBV13 and TRBJ1-2, with D tentatively TRBD1 (6 bases). CDR3 length: 15 amino acids. The V gene lost 6 bases and the J gene lost 4 bases, with 18 bases spanning the gap. Germline-derived CDR1 and CDR2 are PRHDT and FYEKMQ (reference sequence). The DNA for the CDR3 is TGTGCCAGCAGAGGAAGGGGGGAAGATCCCTATGGCTACACCTTC. Amino acids: CASRGRGEDPYGYTF. Based on the CDR3 plus reference TRBV13 and TRBJ1-2, the full variable domain is AAGVIQSPRHLIKEKRETATLKCYPIPRHDTVYWYQQGPGQDPQFLISFYEKMQSDKGSIPDRFSAQQFSDYHSELNMSSLELGDSALYFCASRGRGEDPYGYTFGSGTRLTVV.

The chain joins TRBV10-1 to TRBJ2-1, with TRBD1 matching over 10 bases. The CDR3 is 18 residues long. The V gene end was trimmed by 2 bases and the J gene end by 4 bases; junction bases not matched to a gene: 11. The germline gives CDR1 WNHNN, CDR2 SYGVQD (reference sequence). DNA for the CDR3: TGCGCCAGCAGTGAGGGGACAGGGGAAAAGGCCCGGTACAATGAGCAGTTCTTC. It yields the protein CASSEGTGEKARYNEQFF.

The CDR3 DNA is TGTGCCAGCAGCCCTCGGGGGGGTATAGAGCAGTACTTC. The encoded protein is CASSPRGGIEQYF. The genes are TRBV9 and TRBJ2-7, with TRBD2 matching 8 bases. Germline V gene lookup returns CDR1 SGDLS and CDR2 YYNGEE. This CDR3 is 13 amino acids long. V shed 4 bases and J 7 bases; nucleotides not matched to a gene: 7.

This clonotype was counted many times. This chain joins TRBV10-2 and TRBJ2-7, with 8 bases that match TRBD2. The germline V gene has CDR1 WSHSY and CDR2 SAAADI. The CDR3 spans 15 residues. Trimming took 0 bases from V and 4 from J; bases not matched to a gene: 5. Here the CDR3 reads CASSESGAGVYEQYF. The CDR3 DNA is TGCGCCAGCAGTGAGTCGGGAGCGGGGGTGTACGAGCAGTACTTC.

This chain links TRBV7-2 with TRBJ1-4, with D tentatively TRBD1 (6 bases). V lost 5 bases, J lost 4 bases, and 20 bases lay in between. The CDR3 has 17 amino acids. Germline V lookup: CDR1 SGHTA, CDR2 FQGNSA. The CDR3 spells CASSLRSGAQRNEKLFF. CDR3 bases: TGTGCCAGCAGCCTTCGTTCAGGGGCCCAACGTAATGAAAAACTGTTTTTT.

This clonotype has at least ten counts. This chain joins TRBV20-1 and TRBJ2-3; possible D gene TRBD2, 5 bases. The ends were cut back, 7 bases at V and 8 bases at J, with 22 bases in the middle. The CDR3 has 14 amino acids. Germline loops: CDR1 DFQATT, CDR2 SNEGSKA (reference sequence). CDR3 sequence reads: CSGRSNWKGGTQYF. The CDR3 bases are TGCAGTGGGAGATCGAACTGGAAAGGAGGTACGCAGTATTTT.

This clonotype has at least ten counts. V and J are TRBV2 and TRBJ1-6, with 8 bases lining up with TRBD1. V lost 1 base, J lost 6 bases, and 5 bases stayed unmatched. The CDR3 extends over 16 amino acids. Per the germline V gene, CDR1 is SNHLY and CDR2 is FYNNEI. The CDR3 sequence is CASSEGGTGPNSPLHF. The CDR3 DNA follows: TGTGCCAGCAGTGAAGGAGGGACAGGCCCTAATTCACCCCTCCACTTT.

In this sample, this clonotype turned up many times. The chain carries TRBV4-2 and TRBJ2-1; D perhaps matches TRBD2 (7 bases). Trimming took 6 bases from V and 0 from J, leaving 12 bases between them. Germline CDR1 LGHNA, CDR2 YNFKEQ. This CDR3 is 15 amino acids long. Written as DNA, the CDR3 is TGTGCCAGCAGGGGAGGGGGGTCCTCCTACAATGAGCAGTTCTTC. Translation gives CASRGGGSSYNEQFF.

This clonotype was picked up a small number of times. This chain joins TRBV20-1 and TRBJ2-3; 10 bases match TRBD2. The CDR3 totals 15 residues. V trimming: 5 bases; J trimming: 4 bases; junction bases outside the gene matches: 9. Germline CDR1 DFQATT, CDR2 SNEGSKA (reference sequence). CDR3 region: CSAPSAGLASDTQYF. The DNA for the CDR3 is TGCAGTGCTCCTTCAGCGGGACTAGCGTCAGATACGCAGTATTTT.

DNA for the CDR3: TGTGCCAGCAGCGCGGGACTAGCGTACAATGAGCAGTTCTTC. Its protein product is CASSAGLAYNEQFF. The V gene is TRBV9, the J gene TRBJ2-1; 10 positions match TRBD2. Germline CDR1 and CDR2: SGDLS and YYNGEE. The CDR3 runs 14 residues. J gave up 4 bases and V 3 bases, and 1 base lay outside the gene matches.

The genes are TRBV29-1 and TRBJ1-1, with 9 bases identical to TRBD1. The V and J ends lost 6 bases and 1 base, in that order; junction bases with no gene match: 6. The CDR3 length is 14 residues. Per the germline V gene, CDR1 is SQVTM and CDR2 is ANQGSEA. The CDR3 nucleotides are TGCAGCGTAGGGGACAGGGAGAAGAACACTGAAGCTTTCTTT. The encoded protein is CSVGDREKNTEAFF.

V usage is TRBV7-2 and J usage is TRBJ2-2; possibly TRBD1 or TRBD2 for D (5 bases each). CDR1 and CDR2 from the germline V gene are SGHTA and FQGNSA. The CDR3 is 15 amino acids. V was clipped by 5 bases and J by 9 bases, with 19 bases between them. CDR3 bases: TGTGCCAGCAGCCAAGATCGGCGGAAGGGACGGGAGCTGTTTTTT. It codes for CASSQDRRKGRELFF. Using reference TRBV7-2 and TRBJ2-2 for the parts outside the CDR3, the full variable domain is GAGVSQSPSNKVTEKGKDVELRCDPISGHTALYWYRQSLGQGLEFLIYFQGNSAPDKSGLPSDRFSAERTGGSVSTLTIQRTQQEDSAVYLCASSQDRRKGRELFFGEGSRLTVL.

CDR3 sequence reads: CATSDFGGTQYF. CDR3 bases: TGTGCCACCAGTGATTTTGGGGGGACCCAGTACTTC. V usage is TRBV24-1 and J usage is TRBJ2-5; D assignment may be TRBD1 or TRBD2 (5 bases each). The germline V gene has CDR1 KGHDR and CDR2 SFDVKD. This CDR3 is built from 12 residues. Trimming shortened V by 1 base and J by 7 bases, and 6 bases separated the two germline ends.

Turning to this clonotype: The conserved closing phenylalanine or tryptophan is absent in this CDR3, likely reflecting a read error. The DNA is omitted, as the CDR3 cannot be located on it reliably, and the CDR3 follows TCRdb's listing. The chain links TRBV15 to TRBJ1-6; TRBD1 reflects the table's D call only, with no check against the DNA. The CDR3 numbers 14 amino acids, ends counted. Germline V gene lookup returns CDR1 LNHNV and CDR2 YYDKDF (reference sequence). The CDR3 loop is CATSRGAVDSPHHL.

The chain is built from TRBV19 and TRBJ2-5; 10 nucleotides align to TRBD1. The J call could be wrong; TRBJ2-7 is a better fit for the DNA end. The CDR3 is 16 residues long. Germline V lookup: CDR1 LNHDA, CDR2 SQIVND (reference sequence). Written as DNA, the CDR3 is TGTGCCAGTAGTATGCACGCCGGGACAGGGGATCTCGAGCAGTACTTC. Amino acid sequence: CASSMHAGTGDLEQYF.